A selection of T cell receptor beta chains follows, all from one sample in a study of early T cells in non-severe SARS-CoV-2 infection. TCRdb re-called the 5' RACE reads with MiXCR, one entry per CDR3 protein. The sample includes about 48,000 distinct CDR3 sequences, around a tenth of them seen just once. The sequenced material came from whole blood. The receptors stem from an adult who was a healthcare worker with PCR-confirmed SARS-CoV-2 infection or an uninfected control (not recorded which). CDR3s include the opening cysteine and the closing phenylalanine or tryptophan. The order of the fields is V gene, D gene, CDR3 length, clone size, J gene, CDR3 protein, CDR3 DNA. D genes are given only for firm matches. Clone size is given for some rows only: seen once, a few or many times, or a class if the clone is expanded.

v_gene: TRBV2
d_gene: -
len: 14
abundance: many
j_gene: TRBJ2-1
CDR3aa: CASSPQGSYNEQFF
CDR3nt: TGTGCCAGCAGCCCTCAGGGTTCCTACAATGAGCAGTTCTTC

v_gene: TRBV12-3/TRBV12-4
d_gene: -
len: 11
abundance: many
j_gene: TRBJ2-7
CDR3aa: CASSLVYEQYF
CDR3nt: TGTGCCAGCAGTTTGGTCTACGAGCAGTACTTC

v_gene: TRBV29-1
d_gene: TRBD2
len: 14
abundance: medium-sized
j_gene: TRBJ2-1
CDR3aa: CSYLPGLAGGEQFF
CDR3nt: TGCAGCTACCTACCGGGACTAGCGGGAGGCGAGCAGTTCTTC

v_gene: TRBV20-1
d_gene: -
len: 12
abundance: -
j_gene: TRBJ1-1
CDR3aa: CSASRTNTEAFF
CDR3nt: TGCAGTGCTAGTAGGACTAACACTGAAGCTTTCTTT

v_gene: TRBV3-1
d_gene: TRBD2
len: 16
abundance: many
j_gene: TRBJ2-1
CDR3aa: CASSQYLELAGVEQFF
CDR3nt: TGTGCCAGCAGCCAGTATTTGGAACTAGCGGGAGTTGAGCAGTTCTTC

v_gene: TRBV6-6
d_gene: TRBD1
len: 17
abundance: many
j_gene: TRBJ1-6
CDR3aa: CASSPARTGILTLPLHF
CDR3nt: TGTGCCAGCAGTCCCGCCCGGACAGGAATCCTTACTCTCCCCCTCCACTTT

v_gene: TRBV29-1
d_gene: -
len: 12
abundance: many
j_gene: TRBJ2-7
CDR3aa: CSVGSGNYEQYF
CDR3nt: TGCAGCGTTGGCTCAGGTAACTACGAGCAGTACTTC

v_gene: TRBV7-8
d_gene: TRBD1
len: 13
abundance: -
j_gene: TRBJ2-1
CDR3aa: CASSFGQGSEQFF
CDR3nt: TGTGCCAGCAGCTTCGGACAGGGGAGTGAGCAGTTCTTC

v_gene: TRBV20-1
d_gene: -
len: 14
abundance: many
j_gene: TRBJ1-1
CDR3aa: CSATTGAANTEAFF
CDR3nt: TGCAGTGCTACCACGGGGGCAGCGAACACTGAAGCTTTCTTT

v_gene: TRBV7-2
d_gene: TRBD2
len: 15
abundance: few
j_gene: TRBJ2-1
CDR3aa: CASSLDPSGRASRFF
CDR3nt: TGTGCCAGCAGCTTAGATCCTAGCGGGAGGGCCAGCAGGTTCTTC

v_gene: TRBV29-1
d_gene: -
len: 13
abundance: -
j_gene: TRBJ2-7
CDR3aa: CSALAPDSYEQYF
CDR3nt: TGCAGCGCCTTAGCGCCGGACTCCTACGAGCAGTACTTC

v_gene: TRBV27
d_gene: -
len: 14
abundance: -
j_gene: TRBJ2-2
CDR3aa: CASSFDGAPGELFF
CDR3nt: TGTGCCAGCAGTTTCGATGGGGCGCCCGGGGAGCTGTTTTTT

v_gene: TRBV12-3/TRBV12-4
d_gene: TRBD1
len: 15
abundance: few
j_gene: TRBJ2-7
CDR3aa: CASSFRRGQVHEQYF
CDR3nt: TGTGCCAGCAGTTTTCGAAGGGGGCAGGTCCACGAGCAGTACTTC

v_gene: TRBV6-5
d_gene: TRBD2
len: 15
abundance: many
j_gene: TRBJ2-7
CDR3aa: CASSPGLETSYEQYF
CDR3nt: TGTGCCAGCAGCCCCGGACTAGAGACTTCCTACGAGCAGTACTTC

v_gene: TRBV6-6
d_gene: TRBD1
len: 11
abundance: -
j_gene: TRBJ1-1
CDR3aa: CASWTGGEAFF
CDR3nt: TGTGCCAGCTGGACAGGAGGTGAAGCTTTCTTT

v_gene: TRBV19
d_gene: -
len: 15
abundance: many
j_gene: TRBJ1-2
CDR3aa: CASRQGTSLGYGYTF
CDR3nt: TGTGCCAGTAGGCAGGGGACCTCCCTCGGGTATGGCTACACCTTC

v_gene: TRBV18
d_gene: TRBD2
len: 17
abundance: few
j_gene: TRBJ2-3
CDR3aa: CASSPPTGPSGKDTQYF
CDR3nt: TGTGCCAGCTCACCACCGACCGGGCCTAGCGGAAAGGATACGCAGTATTTT

v_gene: TRBV28
d_gene: -
len: 11
abundance: -
j_gene: TRBJ2-7
CDR3aa: CASRRAYEQYF
CDR3nt: TGTGCCAGCAGAAGGGCCTACGAGCAGTACTTC

v_gene: TRBV4-1
d_gene: TRBD2
len: 14
abundance: many
j_gene: TRBJ2-7
CDR3aa: CASSPAGVSYEQYF
CDR3nt: TGCGCCAGCAGTCCAGCGGGAGTCTCCTACGAGCAGTACTTC

v_gene: TRBV3-1
d_gene: TRBD2
len: 17
abundance: few
j_gene: TRBJ2-5
CDR3aa: CASSQRASGRARETQYF
CDR3nt: TGTGCCAGCAGCCAAAGGGCTAGCGGGAGGGCCAGAGAGACCCAGTACTTC

v_gene: TRBV18
d_gene: TRBD1
len: 15
abundance: many
j_gene: TRBJ1-5
CDR3aa: CASSPRQGGRQPQHF
CDR3nt: TGTGCCAGCTCACCCCGACAGGGGGGGAGGCAGCCCCAGCATTTT

v_gene: TRBV15
d_gene: -
len: 14
abundance: few
j_gene: TRBJ2-4
CDR3aa: CATSRDLAKNIQYF
CDR3nt: TGTGCCACCAGCAGAGACTTAGCCAAAAACATTCAGTACTTC

v_gene: TRBV10-3
d_gene: -
len: 17
abundance: many
j_gene: TRBJ1-6
CDR3aa: CAISEKTASSYNSPLHF
CDR3nt: TGTGCCATCAGTGAGAAGACAGCCAGCTCCTATAATTCACCCCTCCACTTT

v_gene: TRBV5-1
d_gene: TRBD2
len: 18
abundance: many
j_gene: TRBJ2-3
CDR3aa: CASLPRAGSVPFPDTQYF
CDR3nt: TGCGCCAGCTTGCCGCGAGCGGGATCGGTGCCATTCCCAGATACGCAGTATTTT

v_gene: TRBV9
d_gene: -
len: 13
abundance: many
j_gene: TRBJ2-5
CDR3aa: CASSVAVQETQYF
CDR3nt: TGTGCCAGCAGCGTAGCGGTACAAGAGACCCAGTACTTC

v_gene: TRBV5-1
d_gene: -
len: 15
abundance: many
j_gene: TRBJ1-4
CDR3aa: CASSPWIAGNEKLFF
CDR3nt: TGCGCCAGCAGCCCTTGGATCGCGGGTAATGAAAAACTGTTTTTT

v_gene: TRBV29-1
d_gene: -
len: 12
abundance: -
j_gene: TRBJ2-7
CDR3aa: CSAEGSSYEQYF
CDR3nt: TGCAGCGCTGAAGGTAGTTCCTACGAGCAGTACTTC

v_gene: TRBV3-1
d_gene: TRBD2
len: 15
abundance: few
j_gene: TRBJ2-1
CDR3aa: CASSQSPSGSGEQFF
CDR3nt: TGTGCCAGCAGCCAAAGCCCTAGCGGGAGTGGTGAGCAGTTCTTC